This TCR beta chain was retrieved from a study of blood T cells in healthy people across ages (dated by TCRdb to the mid-2010s). With respect to the entire study: In model experiments, template switching captured about one uniquely barcoded TCR beta cDNA molecule for every two T cells. Donors of different ages were randomly distributed across sequencing lanes to avoid experimental bias. The donors were split into four age groups: young (average around 15 years), middle-aged (roughly 39), aged (more than 60) and long-lived (about 82). To track age-related changes in TCR beta repertoire diversity, the study relied on deep sequencing normalized with unique cDNA molecular identifiers. The study analyzed two additional independent replicas of 1 million unique cDNA reads from the same blood draw for two donors, one aged 18 to 30 and one aged 80 or older.

From cysteine to phenylalanine, the CDR3 is 15 amino acids long. Solely the CDR3 DNA is kept, with 45 bases framed from the first base. V is reduced by 1 base and J by 0 bases, leaving a spacing of 10 bases between them. The germline V gene (reference sequence) gives CDR1 as SGHKS and CDR2 as YYEKEE. The library was built by means of 5' RACE. Instrument on record: Illumina HiSeq 2500. A second PCR of about 6 to 12 cycles was run with a J-beta primer mix and a sample-barcoded 5' primer. A unique molecular identifier was introduced onto each TCR beta cDNA molecule by a template-switch 5' adaptor carrying 12 random nucleotides. Each sample yielded at least 2.5 million CDR3-containing paired-end reads. All of the RNA was converted into first-strand cDNA using the Mint cDNA synthesis kit, with a TRBC-specific oligonucleotide serving as the primer. After uracil-DNA glycosylase treatment, a first 18-cycle PCR used universal primers M1SS and BC2_uni_R on all cDNA. In the source study's methods: Normalization of each sample was performed by random selection of 1 million high-quality reads, each carrying a distinct molecular identifier. Instead of being binned into consensus sequences, reads with shared molecular identifiers were discarded. MiTCR, run with a Q25 quality threshold and the strictest error-elimination algorithm, handled CDR3 identification, clonotype clustering and error correction. A nonparametric unseen species model with Euler transformation was used to estimate lower-bound total TCR beta diversity. TCRdb ran its own pipeline on the public reads, namely fastp trimming at Q25 and MiXCR clone calling, and kept in-frame beta chains. Entries are consolidated by CDR3 protein sequence, retaining the most common genes and DNA. These V and J calls originate from TCRdb's pipeline instead of the authors' own analysis. In this sample the table shows some 1.7 million distinct CDR3 sequences, over 25% of which occur a single time. The biggest ten clones account for roughly 8.2% of the sample.

On the study overall, not on this receptor specifically: Observed TCR beta diversity per million T cells fell roughly linearly with age, and a significant reduction was already apparent by age approximately 40. Compared with the aged group, more naive CD4+ T cells, fewer expanded clones and increased TCR diversity were shown by the long-lived group, suggesting age selection. Because profiling used bulk unsorted PBMCs, naive and antigen-experienced compartments could not be compared conclusively. Estimates of total diversity from one million sequenced T cells were regarded as lower bounds and underestimates. Donor CMV infection status was unknown, potentially confounding age-related changes in expanded clonotypes. There was a strong correlation between observed TCR beta diversity and the percentage of naive T cells measured by flow cytometry.

The roughly 42 donors, aged 6 to 90 years, were systemically healthy Caucasian individuals from Russia. Roughly 11 milliliters of peripheral blood were drawn from each donor into EDTA-treated Vacutainer tubes. PBMCs were isolated by Ficoll-Paque density-gradient centrifugation, with at least 7 million obtained per sample. Total RNA was extracted from PBMCs with Trizol reagent, with at least 6 micrograms obtained per sample. Naive CD45RAhigh/CD27high T cell percentages were measured by flow cytometry on a PBMC aliquot from every donor. The table lists this clonotype with a few counts. It lacks a known antigen. No base-level quality is on record; no much larger clone is a single base apart.

The chain employs TRBV5-5 and TRBJ1-2; tentative D gene TRBD1, with 6 bases matching. The TCR originated in a woman aged 25 to 45 in good health. Sequencing was done on a sample of blood. CDR3 sequence: CASSLMTGTNYGYTF. The DNA sequence follows: TGTGCCAGCAGCTTGATGACAGGTACTAACTATGGCTACACCTTC.